This T cell receptor (beta chain) is from a study of response to subunit inactivated influenza vaccine. This clonotype came up a few times. TCRdb re-called the RT-PCR reads through MiXCR, storing one row per CDR3 protein. The sample lists some 540,000 distinct CDR3 sequences; under 25% were seen once. J was trimmed by 4 bases and V by 6 bases; bases with no gene match: 11. Per germline, CDR1 MNHNS and CDR2 SASEGT. The CDR3 runs 16 residues. The data also belong to a second study, concerning T cells expressing NK-cell markers. That investigation notes: TCR beta cDNA was made by 5'RACE template switching with UMIs. The study drew TCR beta repertoires from sorted CD3+CD56+NKG2C+, CD3+CD56+NKG2C- and CD3+CD56-NKG2C+ T cells. Unclear, still, was the HCMV specificity of the expanded NKG2C+ T cell clones.

The sample consisted of CD4+ T cells sorted from PBMCs, taken less than 13 days after vaccination. This chain connects TRBV6-1 to TRBJ2-1; 8 nucleotides align to TRBD1. The origin of this receptor is a man aged 45-65 years who received an inactivated influenza vaccine. CDR3 protein: CASSTSGTGPYNEQFF. The CDR3 DNA is TGTGCCAGCAGCACTAGTGGGACAGGACCATACAATGAGCAGTTCTTC.